These T cell receptor beta chains were read from a single sample in a study of CD8 T cells in ankylosing spondylitis. Using its own MiXCR run on the 5' RACE reads, TCRdb lists one record per CDR3 protein. The data contain 670,000 or so distinct CDR3 sequences, around 20% of them singletons. Sequenced sample: blood, either unsorted or a sorted T cell fraction (not recorded which). Receptors were obtained from a male donor with ankylosing spondylitis. Both conserved end residues are part of each CDR3. The D gene is left open where the match is weak. A clone size is listed for some rows: how often the clone was seen (once, few, many), or a class if it is expanded.

D gene: .
clone size: many
V gene: TRBV20-1
J gene: TRBJ2-1
CDR3 DNA: TGCAGTGCTAGAATGTTTGAGGAGCAGTTCTTC
CDR3 protein: CSARMFEEQFF

D gene: TRBD1
clone size: .
V gene: TRBV5-6
J gene: TRBJ2-5
CDR3 DNA: TGTGCCAGCAGCTCGACAGGGGTAAAGGATAAGACCCAGTACTTC
CDR3 protein: CASSSTGVKDKTQYF

D gene: TRBD2
clone size: few
V gene: TRBV20-1
J gene: TRBJ2-1
CDR3 DNA: TGCAGTGCTAGCGGGAGGGCCCAAAATGAGCAGTTCTTC
CDR3 protein: CSASGRAQNEQFF

D gene: .
clone size: .
V gene: TRBV6-5
J gene: TRBJ1-1
CDR3 DNA: TGTGCCAGCAGTTACAGGGGCTCGGGGAACACTGAAGCTTTCTTT
CDR3 protein: CASSYRGSGNTEAFF

D gene: .
clone size: few
V gene: TRBV20-1
J gene: TRBJ2-2
CDR3 DNA: TGCAGTGCTTCCAGCGGGCCTAGCACCGGGGAGCTGTTTTTT
CDR3 protein: CSASSGPSTGELFF

D gene: TRBD2
clone size: .
V gene: TRBV12-3/TRBV12-4
J gene: TRBJ2-7
CDR3 DNA: TGTGCCAGCAGGCGCACTAGCGGGATGTACGAGCAGTACTTC
CDR3 protein: CASRRTSGMYEQYF

D gene: TRBD1
clone size: .
V gene: TRBV20-1
J gene: TRBJ1-1
CDR3 DNA: TGCAGTGCTAGTAACAGGGGGGGCGGGTTGGGCACTGAAGCTTTCTTT
CDR3 protein: CSASNRGGGLGTEAFF

D gene: .
clone size: .
V gene: TRBV20-1
J gene: TRBJ1-1
CDR3 DNA: TGCAGTGCTAGGGGTCCATCGAACACTGAAGCTTTCTTT
CDR3 protein: CSARGPSNTEAFF

D gene: TRBD2
clone size: .
V gene: TRBV28
J gene: TRBJ2-7
CDR3 DNA: TGTGCCAGCATCCAGACTAGCCCCTACGAGCAGTACTTC
CDR3 protein: CASIQTSPYEQYF

D gene: TRBD1
clone size: few
V gene: TRBV14
J gene: TRBJ1-5
CDR3 DNA: TGTGCCAGCAGCCAAGATGGGACCGGGACAGGGTGGAGAACGATAGTAAGTCAGCCCCAGCATTTT
CDR3 protein: CASSQDGTGTGWRTIVSQPQHF

D gene: .
clone size: few
V gene: TRBV5-1
J gene: TRBJ1-4
CDR3 DNA: TGCGCCAGCAGCGACGGTTGGACTGAAAAACTGTTTTTT
CDR3 protein: CASSDGWTEKLFF

D gene: .
clone size: .
V gene: TRBV10-3
J gene: TRBJ1-3
CDR3 DNA: TGTGCCATCAGTGTGGGCGGAAACACCATATATTTT
CDR3 protein: CAISVGGNTIYF

D gene: TRBD1
clone size: .
V gene: TRBV4-1
J gene: TRBJ2-1
CDR3 DNA: TGCGCCAGCAGCCAGGATCCGGGACAGGGGGCATGGAATGAGCAGTTCTTC
CDR3 protein: CASSQDPGQGAWNEQFF